This TCR beta chain comes out of a study of blood T cell repertoires in COVID-19. Across the whole study: Donors in the United States, Italy and Spain gave samples during acute or convalescent COVID-19.

Authors' analysis steps: Reference gene primer amplification gave nucleated cell count estimates. TCRdb keeps only in-frame clones here, not all; method: immunoSEQ multiplex PCR. V and J calls and clone size are as listed in that table; D and trimming were resolved from the DNA. The table has around 310,000 clones, approximately 90% seen once; the top ten hold 3% to 4%. The trim removed 6 bases at V and 3 bases at J, leaving 5 bases unmatched. Per the germline V gene, CDR1 is SQVTM and CDR2 is ANQGSEA. The CDR3 spans 13 residues. V is TRBV29-1 and J is TRBJ1-5; 7 nucleotides agree with TRBD1. What was sequenced was peripheral blood. The TCR originated in a woman in her fifties or sixties with active or convalescent COVID-19. This CDR3 reads CSVKQGLNQPQHF. CDR3 nucleotide sequence: TGCAGCGTCAAACAGGGGCTCAATCAGCCCCAGCATTTT. Filled out from reference TRBV29-1 and TRBJ1-5, the complete variable domain reads SAVISQKPSRDICQRGTSLTIQCQVDSQVTMMFWYRQQPGQSLTLIATANQGSEATYESGFVIDKFPISRPNLTFSTLTVSNMSPEDSSIYLCSVKQGLNQPQHFGDGTRLSIL.